The next 15 T cell receptor beta chains were all read from a single sample in a study of T cell repertoires in cytomegalovirus infection. TCRdb processed the reads anew with MiXCR; each CDR3 protein has one entry. This sample carries hundreds of thousands of distinct CDR3 sequences, about 11% of them seen once, and the ten largest clones take 10% to 13%. Input material: PBMCs. The receptor set was obtained from a human donor in good health (CMV status not recorded). Some clones in this sample may be carry-over from other donors' samples.

This rearrangement joins TRBV7-9 to TRBJ1-1, with a weak D call TRBD1 (6 bases). CDR1 SEHNR and CDR2 FQNEAQ come from the germline V gene (reference sequence). V was shortened by 3 bases and J by 5 bases, with 10 bases between the two germline ends. This CDR3 contains 13 residues. The CDR3 bases are TGTGCCAGCAGCTTTGGGGGGGCGACTGAAGCTTTCTTT. Amino acid sequence: CASSFGGATEAFF.

This clonotype appeared a few times. DNA of the CDR3: TGTGCCAGCAGCCCCGGGACCGCGGGCACAGATACGCAGTATTTT. Its protein is CASSPGTAGTDTQYF. The chain links TRBV9 to TRBJ2-3; tentatively, D is TRBD1 or TRBD2 (5 bases each). Germline loops: CDR1 SGDLS, CDR2 YYNGEE. This CDR3 comprises 15 residues. With 4 bases removed from V and 1 base from J, the gap between germline ends came to 13 bases.

This clonotype was recorded at least ten times. V gene TRBV11-2 combines with J gene TRBJ2-7; D remains ambiguous. Between the trimmed V and J ends, which lost 0 bases and 0 bases, there was a span of 6 bases. This CDR3 region has 14 residues. CDR1 and CDR2 (germline): SGHAT, FQNNGV. The CDR3: CASSLEPSSYEQYF. As DNA, the CDR3 is TGTGCCAGCAGCTTAGAGCCCAGCTCCTACGAGCAGTACTTC.

The table lists this clonotype with many counts. The V and J genes are TRBV11-2 and TRBJ2-3; no clear D gene. This CDR3 region has 15 residues. Trimming removed 2 bases at V and 6 bases at J, with 15 bases between. Germline loops: CDR1 SGHAT, CDR2 FQNNGV. The CDR3 DNA reads as TGTGCCAGCAGCTTATTTGCGCAGGCGCAGGATACGCAGTATTTT. Protein product: CASSLFAQAQDTQYF.

This clonotype was counted between two and nine times. The chain carries TRBV20-1 and TRBJ1-2, with 7 positions matching TRBD1. Trimming at V came to 0 bases and at J to 7 bases, leaving 11 bases not matched to a gene. The CDR3 consists of 15 residues. The germline gives CDR1 DFQATT, CDR2 SNEGSKA (reference sequence). CDR3: CSARDLEGGVGGYTF. As DNA, the CDR3 is TGCAGTGCTAGAGATTTGGAAGGGGGCGTCGGTGGCTACACCTTC.

In this sample, this clonotype turned up many times. The chain recombines TRBV7-8 with TRBJ1-1, with 8 bases fitting TRBD1. The length of the CDR3 is 15 residues. Germline CDR1 SGHVS, CDR2 FQNEAQ. After removal of 5 bases from V and 5 bases from J, the junction contained 10 bases not matched to a gene. DNA for the CDR3: TGTGCCAGCAGCCGGACAGGGTTGGGGGGGACTGAAGCTTTCTTT. As protein: CASSRTGLGGTEAFF.

This clonotype was seen a few times. The chain uses TRBV5-1 and TRBJ2-3; D may be TRBD1 (6 bases). Deletions cut 4 bases from V and 6 bases from J, with 18 bases between. In germline, CDR1 is SGHRS, CDR2 YFSETQ. The CDR3 length is 15 residues. This CDR3 is CASSEWAGETDTQYF. CDR3 coding DNA: TGCGCCAGCAGCGAATGGGCAGGGGAGACTGATACGCAGTATTTT.

This clonotype has at least ten counts. The chain combines TRBV7-8 with TRBJ2-1; tentatively, D is TRBD2 (6 bases). Germline assignment: CDR1 SGHVS and CDR2 FQNEAQ. Deletions cut 6 bases from V and 7 bases from J, with 22 bases between. The CDR3 runs 16 residues. This CDR3 reads CASSHRPGLSGNEQFF. In DNA, the CDR3 is TGTGCCAGCAGTCACCGACCGGGACTGTCTGGGAATGAGCAGTTCTTC. Filled out from reference TRBV7-8 and TRBJ2-1, the complete variable domain reads GAGVSQSPRYKVAKRGQDVALRCDPISGHVSLFWYQQALGQGPEFLTYFQNEAQLDKSGLPSDRFFAERPEGSVSTLKIQRTQQEDSAVYLCASSHRPGLSGNEQFFGPGTRLTVL.

This clonotype has ten or more counts. The chain is built from TRBV7-8 and TRBJ1-6; perhaps TRBD1 as D (6 bases). CDR1 and CDR2 from the germline V gene are SGHVS and FQNEAQ. This CDR3 spans 15 amino acids. V was trimmed by 4 bases and J by 9 bases, leaving 16 bases between them. For the CDR3, the DNA is TGTGCCAGCAGCTCTAGCAACGGGGGCGGTTCACCCCTCCACTTT. The encoded protein is CASSSSNGGGSPLHF.

The J gene is TRBJ1-1, the V gene TRBV19; D remains unclear. With 3 bases removed from V and 11 bases from J, the gap between germline ends came to 7 bases. Germline V gene lookup returns CDR1 LNHDA and CDR2 SQIVND (reference sequence). The CDR3 runs to 10 residues. For the CDR3, the DNA is TGTGCCAGTAGTATGGGTGTGGCTTTCTTT. Translation: CASSMGVAFF.

The V and J genes are TRBV9 and TRBJ2-1, with D unresolved. CDR1 and CDR2 (germline): SGDLS, YYNGEE. CDR3 length equals 15 residues. V lost 0 bases, J lost 5 bases, and 12 bases lay in between. In DNA, the CDR3 is TGTGCCAGCAGCGTAGGAGGAAGGAGCAACAATGAGCAGTTCTTC. This codes for CASSVGGRSNNEQFF.

This clonotype was found many times. The chain links TRBV9 to TRBJ2-7; D perhaps matches TRBD1 (6 bases). Trimming left V 4 bases short and J 4 bases short, with 15 bases between. Germline CDR1 reads SGDLS; CDR2 reads YYNGEE. The CDR3 spans 14 residues. CDR3 sequence (DNA): TGTGCCAGCAGCCCCGAGGGGGATCGGTACGAGCAGTACTTC. Translating gives CASSPEGDRYEQYF. Full variable domain (missing parts from reference TRBV9 and TRBJ2-7): DSGVTQTPKHLITATGQRVTLRCSPRSGDLSVYWYQQSLDQGLQFLIQYYNGEERAKGNILERFSAQQFPDLHSELNLSSLELGDSALYFCASSPEGDRYEQYFGPGTRLTVT.

Many counts were recorded for this clonotype. CDR3 protein: CASSSLTSYGTQYF. CDR3 DNA sequence: TGTGCCAGCAGCTCCCTCACTAGCTACGGTACGCAGTATTTT. This chain uses TRBV5-6 with TRBJ2-3; tentatively, D is TRBD2 (6 bases). Trimming stripped 3 bases from V and 8 bases from J, with 16 bases between. The CDR3 runs to 14 residues. CDR1 SGHDT and CDR2 YYEEEE come from the germline V gene.

At least ten counts were recorded for this clonotype. The chain recombines TRBV5-1 with TRBJ1-1, with D perhaps TRBD1 (5 bases). Germline lookup yields CDR1 SGHRS and CDR2 YFSETQ. V was shortened by 0 bases and J by 7 bases, with 10 bases between the two germline ends. The CDR3 loop spans 13 amino acids. The CDR3 region has the DNA TGCGCCAGCAGCTTGGAGGGACTAATTGAAGCTTTCTTT. The encoded protein is CASSLEGLIEAFF.

The chain has TRBV19 and TRBJ2-1, with 10 nucleotides matching TRBD2. Germline assignment: CDR1 LNHDA and CDR2 SQIVND (reference sequence). The CDR3 extends over 16 amino acids. Losses at the gene ends were 4 bases for V and 2 bases for J; bases not matched to a gene: 5. CDR3 sequence: CASSKSSGSAYNEQFF. CDR3 coding DNA: TGTGCCAGTAGTAAATCTAGCGGGAGTGCCTACAATGAGCAGTTCTTC.